The source of this TCR beta chain is a study of OX40 agonist ivuxolimab in advanced cancers. This clone was counted once. The method was immunoSEQ multiplex PCR; TCRdb's version includes in-frame clones alone and lacks a portion of them. In the table there are 75,000 to 80,000 clones, roughly 84% of which are singletons. This CDR3 has 16 amino acids. Germline V CDR1 and CDR2: SGHDT, YYEEEE. Trimming left V 0 bases short and J 4 bases short, with 13 bases between. This chain connects TRBV5-6 to TRBJ2-2; D unclear. This clonotype was sampled from an adult with an advanced solid tumor such as melanoma, head and neck, liver or kidney cancer. Sequences were derived from CD4+ or CD8+ T cells sorted from blood, sampled in a trial of the OX40 agonist ivuxolimab. CDR3: CASSLGGGPFTGELFF. The CDR3 coding sequence is TGTGCCAGCAGCTTGGGTGGCGGACCCTTCACCGGGGAGCTGTTTTTT.